This T cell receptor beta chain emerged from a study of PD-L1 blockade in urothelial cancer. In the study overall: Male sex and bladder-origin urothelial cancer characterized twenty-five of the 29 patients. The patients had undergone anywhere from 0 to 3 prior chemotherapy regimens.

The germline gives CDR1 MRHNA, CDR2 SNTAGT. Trimming at V came to 2 bases and at J to 2 bases, leaving 12 bases not matched to a gene. The CDR3 contains 18 residues. Every PCR was spiked with synthetic TCR analog templates. Clones were read by immunoSEQ multiplex PCR, and TCRdb kept only the in-frame ones, dropping some. The sample contains around 40,000 clones, roughly 78% of which appear only once. Time point specified: peripheral blood 6 weeks after treatment start. This clonotype was sampled from a man aged 60-69 years with urothelial cancer. The sequencing here drew on PBMCs, taken around atezolizumab (anti-PD-L1) treatment. The gene calls are TRBV6-4 and TRBJ2-3; 8 bases line up with TRBD2. CDR3 protein: CASSDPKGRGAHTDTQYF. The CDR3 DNA is TGTGCCAGCAGTGACCCTAAAGGGCGGGGGGCCCACACAGATACGCAGTATTTT.